This T cell receptor beta chain came from a study of identical twins. General study findings and limits: The study based its conclusions on cross-sectional statistical analysis and did not follow the same donors. The abundant beta clonotypes from cord blood had fewer insertions, and memory repertoires had none of this. Zero-insertion analyses could be partly confounded by invariant MAIT and iNKT cells.

cDNA molecules carried unique molecular identifiers, and template switching added a universal primer site. TCRdb passed the 5' RACE reads through MiXCR, listing each CDR3 protein once. Of about 1.7 million distinct CDR3 sequences listed, under 35% are singletons. The CDR3 extends over 14 amino acids. The J segment lost 5 bases and the V segment lost 1 base, leaving 5 bases of the junction unmatched. The germline V gene encodes CDR1 DFQATT and CDR2 SNEGSKA (reference sequence). Turning to this clonotype: The antigen remains undetermined.

The clonotype originates from a newborn girl in good health. Specimen: cord blood. The chain couples TRBV20-1 to TRBJ2-1; 7 bases line up with TRBD2. DNA of the CDR3: TGCAGTGCTAGAGGGGGAGGGCCCCACAATGAGCAGTTCTTC. Residues: CSARGGGPHNEQFF.